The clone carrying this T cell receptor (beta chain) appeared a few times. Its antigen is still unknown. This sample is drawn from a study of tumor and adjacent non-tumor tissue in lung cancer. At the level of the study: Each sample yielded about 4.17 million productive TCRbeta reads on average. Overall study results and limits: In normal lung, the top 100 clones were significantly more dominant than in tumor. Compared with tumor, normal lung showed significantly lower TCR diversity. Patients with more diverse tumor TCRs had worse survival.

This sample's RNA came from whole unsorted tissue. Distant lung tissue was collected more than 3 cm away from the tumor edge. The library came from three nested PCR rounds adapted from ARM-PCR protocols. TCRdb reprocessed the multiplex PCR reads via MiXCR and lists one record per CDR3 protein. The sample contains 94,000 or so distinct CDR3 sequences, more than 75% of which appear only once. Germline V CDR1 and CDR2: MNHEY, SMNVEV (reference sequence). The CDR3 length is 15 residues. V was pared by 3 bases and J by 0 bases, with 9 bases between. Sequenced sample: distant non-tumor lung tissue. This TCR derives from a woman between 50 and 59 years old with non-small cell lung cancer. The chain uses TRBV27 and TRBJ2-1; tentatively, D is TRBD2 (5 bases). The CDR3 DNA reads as TGTGCCAGCAGTTTTTCGGGGTTCTCCTACAATGAGCAGTTCTTC. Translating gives CASSFSGFSYNEQFF.